What follows are 4 T cell receptor beta chains derived from one specimen sequenced in a study of blood T cell repertoires in COVID-19. TCRdb's table, derived via immunoSEQ multiplex PCR, lists solely in-frame clones and lacks some. The sample shows some 300,000 clones, around 89% of them seen only once. The sample taken for sequencing was peripheral blood. The source of these receptors is a woman in her thirties or forties with COVID-19, enrolled during active disease.

The rearrangement links TRBV7-6 to TRBJ1-6, with 11 bases matching TRBD1. With V trimmed by 4 bases and J by 13 bases, 9 bases remained unmatched. This CDR3 spans 15 amino acids. Germline V gives CDR1 SGHVS, CDR2 FNYEAQ. The CDR3 reads CASSSPRGQGGPLHF. CDR3 nucleotide sequence: TGTGCCAGCAGCTCCCCCCGGGGACAGGGGGGTCCCCTCCACTTT.

With respect to this clone: The sample has other DNA sequences that encode this CDR3 too. The chain links TRBV19 to TRBJ2-1, with 7 bases aligning to TRBD2. The CDR3 is 12 residues long. Germline loops: CDR1 LNHDA, CDR2 SQIVND (reference sequence). J gave up 9 bases and V 5 bases, and 4 bases lay outside the gene matches. This CDR3 is CASSVREGEQFF. The CDR3 region has the DNA TGTGCCAGTAGTGTCAGGGAGGGTGAGCAGTTCTTC.

The chain is built from TRBV7-2 and TRBJ2-7; 9 bases match TRBD2. The CDR3 extends over 16 amino acids. CDR1 is SGHTA and CDR2 is FQGNSA in the germline V gene. The V and J ends lost 1 base and 1 base, in that order; junction bases with no gene match: 5. CDR3 DNA sequence: TGTGCCAGCAGCTTAGGGCGAGCGGGAGGATCCTACGAGCAGTACTTC. Translated, it gives CASSLGRAGGSYEQYF.

V and J are TRBV5-1 and TRBJ2-7; 11 bases fit TRBD1. In germline, CDR1 is SGHRS, CDR2 YFSETQ. Trimming removed 0 bases from V and 2 bases from J; junction bases left unmatched: 4. The CDR3 length is 16 residues. The CDR3 region has the DNA TGCGCCAGCAGCTTGGAATGGGGACAGGGGGCCTACGAGCAGTACTTC. Protein sequence: CASSLEWGQGAYEQYF.